This T cell receptor beta chain was identified during a study of read filtering for tumor transcriptome and immune sequencing. As for this clonotype: Relative to the germline gene, one junction end is altered; a read error may explain this.

The library was built from about 370 ng RNA with molecular barcoded adaptors for alpha/delta and beta/gamma chains. In TCRdb, the reads were re-called with MiXCR into one record per CDR3 protein. The data show about 46,000 distinct CDR3 sequences, about an eighth seen once. This CDR3 spans 15 amino acids. Germline V gene lookup returns CDR1 MNHNS and CDR2 SASEGT. The TCR originated in a donor aged 40 or older with multiple myeloma. The specimen sequenced was a population of CD138-negative cells sorted from bone marrow. This chain uses TRBV6-1 with TRBJ2-1; 11 nucleotides agree with TRBD2. As DNA, the CDR3 is TGTGCCAGCAGTCTAGCGGGAGGTCCCTACAATGAGCAGTCCTTC. Amino acid sequence: CASSLAGGPYNEQSF.